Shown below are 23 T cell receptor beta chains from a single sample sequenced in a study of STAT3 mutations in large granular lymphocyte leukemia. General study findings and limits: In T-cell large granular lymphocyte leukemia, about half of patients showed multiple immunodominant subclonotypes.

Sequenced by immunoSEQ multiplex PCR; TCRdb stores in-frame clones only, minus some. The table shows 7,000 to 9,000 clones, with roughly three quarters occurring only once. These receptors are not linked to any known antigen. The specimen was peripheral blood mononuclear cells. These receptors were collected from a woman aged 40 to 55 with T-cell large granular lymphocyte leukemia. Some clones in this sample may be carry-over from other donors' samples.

The CDR3 DNA follows: TGTGCCTGGAGTGTCTGGGCAAAACGAGGGGAGCAGTACTTC. It codes for CAWSVWAKRGEQYF. The J gene is TRBJ2-7, the V gene TRBV30; tentatively, D is TRBD2 (5 bases). CDR1 and CDR2 (germline): GTSNPN, SVGIG (reference sequence). V lost 0 bases to trimming and J lost 7 bases, with 16 bases between them. The CDR3 consists of 14 residues.

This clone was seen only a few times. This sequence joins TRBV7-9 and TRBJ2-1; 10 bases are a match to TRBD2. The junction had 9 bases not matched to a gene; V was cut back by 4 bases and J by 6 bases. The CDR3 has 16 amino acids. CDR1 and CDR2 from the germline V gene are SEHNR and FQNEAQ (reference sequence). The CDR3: CASSWAGTSDSNEQFF. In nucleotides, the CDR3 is TGTGCCAGCAGCTGGGCCGGGACTAGCGATTCCAATGAGCAGTTCTTC.

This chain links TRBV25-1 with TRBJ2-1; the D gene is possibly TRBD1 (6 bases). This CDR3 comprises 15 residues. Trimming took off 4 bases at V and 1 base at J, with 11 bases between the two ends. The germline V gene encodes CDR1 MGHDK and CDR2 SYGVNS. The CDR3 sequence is CASSADRGSYNEQFF. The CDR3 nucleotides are TGTGCCAGCAGTGCGGACAGAGGATCCTACAATGAGCAGTTCTTC.

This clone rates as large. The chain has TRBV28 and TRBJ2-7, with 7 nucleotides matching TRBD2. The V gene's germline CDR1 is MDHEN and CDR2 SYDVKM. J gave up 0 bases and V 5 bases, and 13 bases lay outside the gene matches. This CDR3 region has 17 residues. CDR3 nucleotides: TGTGCCAGCAGTCCGCCGGGGTGGGGGGGATTCTCCTACGAGCAGTACTTC. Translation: CASSPPGWGGFSYEQYF. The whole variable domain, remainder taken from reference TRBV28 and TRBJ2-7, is DVKVTQSSRYLVKRTGEKVFLECVQDMDHENMFWYRQDPGLGLRLIYFSYDVKMKEKGDIPEGYSVSREKKERFSLILESASTNQTSMYLCASSPPGWGGFSYEQYFGPGTRLTVT.

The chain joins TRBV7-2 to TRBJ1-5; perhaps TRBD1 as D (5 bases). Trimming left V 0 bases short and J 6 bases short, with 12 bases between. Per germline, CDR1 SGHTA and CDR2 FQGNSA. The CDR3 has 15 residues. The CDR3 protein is CASSLASRAGQPQHF. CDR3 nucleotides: TGTGCCAGCAGCTTAGCGAGCAGGGCCGGTCAGCCCCAGCATTTT.

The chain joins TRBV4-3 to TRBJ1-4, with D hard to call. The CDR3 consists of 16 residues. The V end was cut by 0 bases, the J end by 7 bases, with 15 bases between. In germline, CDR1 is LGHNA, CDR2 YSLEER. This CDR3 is CASSQEMRGRGEKLFF. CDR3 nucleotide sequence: TGCGCCAGCAGCCAAGAGATGCGGGGAAGAGGTGAAAAACTGTTTTTT.

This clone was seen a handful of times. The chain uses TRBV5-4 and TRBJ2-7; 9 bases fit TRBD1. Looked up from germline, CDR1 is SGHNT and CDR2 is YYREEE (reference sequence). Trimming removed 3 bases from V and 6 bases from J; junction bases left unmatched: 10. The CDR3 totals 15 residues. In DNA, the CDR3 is TGTGCCAGCAGCTGGGGGGGACAGGGAACGGTCGAGCAGTACTTC. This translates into CASSWGGQGTVEQYF.

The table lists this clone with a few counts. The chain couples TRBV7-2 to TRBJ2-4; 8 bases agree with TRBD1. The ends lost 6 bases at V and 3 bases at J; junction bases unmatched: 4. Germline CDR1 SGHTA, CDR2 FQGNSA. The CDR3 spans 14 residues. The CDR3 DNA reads TGTGCCAGCAGTCCCGACAGGGGCAAAAACATTCAGTACTTC. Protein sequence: CASSPDRGKNIQYF.

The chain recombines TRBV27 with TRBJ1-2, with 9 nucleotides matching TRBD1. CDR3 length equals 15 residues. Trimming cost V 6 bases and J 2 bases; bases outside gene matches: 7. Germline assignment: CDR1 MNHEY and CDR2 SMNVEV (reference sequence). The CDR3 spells CASRPTGTGNYGYTF. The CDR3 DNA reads TGTGCCAGCAGACCCACCGGGACAGGGAACTATGGCTACACCTTC.

The CDR3 DNA is TGTGCCAGCAGCTTTAATACCGCGGGGCTCGGGGACTTTACCTATGGCTACACCTTC. Protein product: CASSFNTAGLGDFTYGYTF. This chain links TRBV13 with TRBJ1-2; the D gene is possibly TRBD1 (5 bases). Germline V gene data show CDR1 as PRHDT and CDR2 as FYEKMQ (reference sequence). The CDR3 sequence is 19 residues long. Between the trimmed V and J ends, which lost 3 bases and 4 bases, there was a span of 27 bases.

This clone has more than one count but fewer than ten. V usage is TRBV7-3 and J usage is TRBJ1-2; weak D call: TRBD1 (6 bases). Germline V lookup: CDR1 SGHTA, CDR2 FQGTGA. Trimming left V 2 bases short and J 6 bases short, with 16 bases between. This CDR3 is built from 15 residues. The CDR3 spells CASSLGPGAENGYTF. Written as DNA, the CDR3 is TGTGCCAGCAGCTTAGGTCCAGGGGCGGAAAATGGCTACACCTTC.

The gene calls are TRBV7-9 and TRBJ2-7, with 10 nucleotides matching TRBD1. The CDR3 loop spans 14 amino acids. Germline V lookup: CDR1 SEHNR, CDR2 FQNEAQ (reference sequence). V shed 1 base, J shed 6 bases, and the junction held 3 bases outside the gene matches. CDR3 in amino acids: CASSLGDRGSEQYF. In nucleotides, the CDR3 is TGTGCCAGCAGCTTAGGGGACAGGGGAAGCGAGCAGTACTTC.

CDR3 sequence reads: CASSHHAGRDEYYEQYF. In DNA form, the CDR3 reads TGTGCCAGCAGCCACCACGCGGGTAGGGACGAATACTACGAGCAGTACTTC. The chain joins TRBV7-9 to TRBJ2-7; D possibly matches TRBD1 or TRBD2 (5 bases each). Trimming cost V 5 bases and J 3 bases, with 23 bases left between them. Germline loops: CDR1 SEHNR, CDR2 FQNEAQ (reference sequence). The CDR3 loop spans 17 amino acids.

The CDR3 spells CASPFPTNSTDTQYF. The CDR3 nucleotides read TGTGCCAGCCCCTTTCCCACGAATAGCACAGATACGCAGTATTTT. V usage is TRBV9 and J usage is TRBJ2-3, with no clear D. Deletions cut 7 bases from V and 0 bases from J, with 15 bases between. The V gene's germline CDR1 is SGDLS and CDR2 YYNGEE. The CDR3 totals 15 residues. The entire variable domain, with the rest obtained from reference TRBV9 and TRBJ2-3, is as follows: DSGVTQTPKHLITATGQRVTLRCSPRSGDLSVYWYQQSLDQGLQFLIQYYNGEERAKGNILERFSAQQFPDLHSELNLSSLELGDSALYFCASPFPTNSTDTQYFGPGTRLTVL.

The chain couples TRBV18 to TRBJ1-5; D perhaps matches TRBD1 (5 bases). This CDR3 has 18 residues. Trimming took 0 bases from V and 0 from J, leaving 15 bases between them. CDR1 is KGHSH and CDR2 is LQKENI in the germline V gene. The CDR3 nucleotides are TGTGCCAGCTCACCACCTGGGGCGAAAACCTATAGCAATCAGCCCCAGCATTTT. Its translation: CASSPPGAKTYSNQPQHF. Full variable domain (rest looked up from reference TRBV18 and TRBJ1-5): NAGVMQNPRHLVRRRGQEARLRCSPMKGHSHVYWYRQLPEEGLKFMVYLQKENIIDESGMPKERFSAEFPKEGPSILRIQQVVRGDSAAYFCASSPPGAKTYSNQPQHFGDGTRLSIL.

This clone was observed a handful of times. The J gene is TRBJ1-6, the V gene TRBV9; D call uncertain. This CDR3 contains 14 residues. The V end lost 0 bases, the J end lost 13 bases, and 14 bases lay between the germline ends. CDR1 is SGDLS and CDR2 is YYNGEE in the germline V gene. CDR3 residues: CASSVDSFSSPLHF. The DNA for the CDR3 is TGTGCCAGCAGCGTAGACAGTTTTTCTTCCCCCCTCCACTTT.

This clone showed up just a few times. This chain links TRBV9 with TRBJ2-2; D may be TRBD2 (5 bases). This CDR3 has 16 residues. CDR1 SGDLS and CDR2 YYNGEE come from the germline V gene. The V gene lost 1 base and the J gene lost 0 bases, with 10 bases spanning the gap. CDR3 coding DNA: TGTGCCAGCAGCGTAAGGACTGGGGCGAACACCGGGGAGCTGTTTTTT. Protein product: CASSVRTGANTGELFF. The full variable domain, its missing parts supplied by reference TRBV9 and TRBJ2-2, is DSGVTQTPKHLITATGQRVTLRCSPRSGDLSVYWYQQSLDQGLQFLIQYYNGEERAKGNILERFSAQQFPDLHSELNLSSLELGDSALYFCASSVRTGANTGELFFGEGSRLTVL.

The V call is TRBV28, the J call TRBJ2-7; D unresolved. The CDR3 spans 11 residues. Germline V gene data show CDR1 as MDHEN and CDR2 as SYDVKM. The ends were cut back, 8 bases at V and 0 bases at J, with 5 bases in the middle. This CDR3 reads CASAYSYEQYF. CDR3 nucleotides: TGTGCCAGCGCCTACTCCTACGAGCAGTACTTC.

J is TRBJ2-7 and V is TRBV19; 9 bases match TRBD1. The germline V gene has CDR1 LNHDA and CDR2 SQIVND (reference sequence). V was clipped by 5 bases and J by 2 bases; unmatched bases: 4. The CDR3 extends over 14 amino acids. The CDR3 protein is CASSVGQGTYEQYF. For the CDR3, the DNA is TGTGCCAGTAGTGTGGGACAGGGAACCTACGAGCAGTACTTC.

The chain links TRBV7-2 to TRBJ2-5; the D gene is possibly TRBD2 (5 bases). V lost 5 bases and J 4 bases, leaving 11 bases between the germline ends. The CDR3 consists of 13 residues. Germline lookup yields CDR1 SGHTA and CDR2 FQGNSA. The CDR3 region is CASSLRRVETQYF. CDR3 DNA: TGTGCCAGCAGCCTGAGGCGGGTAGAGACCCAGTACTTC. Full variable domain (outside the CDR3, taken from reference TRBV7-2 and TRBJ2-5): GAGVSQSPSNKVTEKGKDVELRCDPISGHTALYWYRQSLGQGLEFLIYFQGNSAPDKSGLPSDRFSAERTGGSVSTLTIQRTQQEDSAVYLCASSLRRVETQYFGPGTRLLVL.

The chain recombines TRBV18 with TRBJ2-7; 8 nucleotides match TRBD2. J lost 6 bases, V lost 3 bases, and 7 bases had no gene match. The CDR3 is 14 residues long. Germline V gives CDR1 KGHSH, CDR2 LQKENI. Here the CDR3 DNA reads TGTGCCAGCTCACCCTCAGCGGGAGTCGGCGAGCAGTACTTC. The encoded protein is CASSPSAGVGEQYF.

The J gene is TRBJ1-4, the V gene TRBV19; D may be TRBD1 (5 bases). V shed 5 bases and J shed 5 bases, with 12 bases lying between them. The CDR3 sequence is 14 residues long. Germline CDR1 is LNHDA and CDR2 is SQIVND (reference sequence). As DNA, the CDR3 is TGTGCCAGTAGTGTCAGGGCCTCCAATGAAAAACTGTTTTTT. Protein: CASSVRASNEKLFF.

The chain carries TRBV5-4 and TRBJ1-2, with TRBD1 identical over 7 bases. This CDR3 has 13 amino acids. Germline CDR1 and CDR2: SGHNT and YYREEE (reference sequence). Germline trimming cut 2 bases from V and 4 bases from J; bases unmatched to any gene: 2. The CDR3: CASSFDRVYGYTF. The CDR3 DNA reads TGTGCCAGCAGCTTTGACAGGGTCTATGGCTACACCTTC.